A selection of T cell receptor beta chains follows, all from one sample in a study of blood T cell repertoires in COVID-19. Generated by immunoSEQ multiplex PCR, the TCRdb table keeps only in-frame clones and is missing some. The repertoire consists of tens of thousands of clones, with over 75% occurring once and the leading ten covering 6% to 7%. What was sequenced was peripheral blood. These receptors originate from a man aged 45-65 years with active COVID-19. The CDR3 runs from the conserved cysteine through the conserved F or W. A D gene is named only where the DNA matches it firmly. Only part of the rows carry a size: once, few, many, or a class if the clone is expanded.

v_gene	d_gene	j_gene	abundance	CDR3aa	CDR3nt
TRBV28	-	TRBJ2-7	-	CASTFGPGGHEQYF	TGTGCCAGCACTTTCGGCCCCGGGGGTCACGAGCAGTACTTC
TRBV15	TRBD2	TRBJ2-1	-	CATSREAGGHYNEQFF	TGTGCCACCAGCAGAGAAGCGGGAGGCCACTACAATGAGCAGTTCTTC
TRBV15	-	TRBJ2-7	-	CATSRGGLGQYF	TGTGCCACCAGCAGAGGAGGGCTCGGGCAGTACTTC
TRBV27	TRBD1	TRBJ2-7	-	CASSVPGQGGEQYF	TGTGCCAGCAGCGTCCCGGGACAGGGTGGGGAGCAGTACTTC
TRBV5-5	-	TRBJ2-7	-	CASSRDLAGDNFEQYF	TGTGCCAGCAGCCGGGACCTGGCAGGGGACAACTTCGAGCAGTACTTC
TRBV7-2	TRBD1	TRBJ2-3	-	CASSLTGGASRTDTQYF	TGTGCCAGCAGCTTAACAGGGGGTGCCTCCCGCACAGATACGCAGTATTTT
TRBV5-6	-	TRBJ2-5	-	CASSLAETGETQYF	TGTGCCAGCAGCTTGGCGGAAACCGGGGAGACCCAGTACTTC
TRBV6-5	-	TRBJ1-2	-	CASSYNGGINYGYTF	TGTGCCAGCAGTTATAACGGTGGTATTAACTATGGCTACACCTTC
TRBV7-3	-	TRBJ2-3	-	CASSLNSGTDTQYF	TGTGCCAGCAGCTTAAATTCGGGCACAGATACGCAGTATTTT
TRBV19	TRBD1	TRBJ2-2	-	CASRPQGARGTGELFF	TGTGCCAGTAGACCACAGGGGGCGCGTGGGACCGGGGAGCTGTTTTTT
TRBV2	TRBD1	TRBJ1-4	-	CASSGQGTFNEKLFF	TGTGCCAGCAGCGGACAGGGTACTTTTAATGAAAAACTGTTTTTT
TRBV29-1	TRBD1	TRBJ2-7	-	CSVGQGVSSYEQYF	TGCAGCGTGGGGCAGGGGGTTAGCTCCTACGAGCAGTACTTC
TRBV5-6	TRBD1	TRBJ2-5	once	CASSSGQGPGETQYF	TGTGCCAGCAGCTCGGGACAGGGTCCAGGAGAGACCCAGTACTTC
TRBV7-9	-	TRBJ2-5	-	CASSPTAEQETQYF	TGTGCCAGCAGCCCGACAGCCGAGCAAGAGACCCAGTACTTC
TRBV27	-	TRBJ2-6	-	CASHGGSGANVLTF	TGTGCCAGCCATGGCGGCTCTGGGGCCAACGTCCTGACTTTC
TRBV3-1/TRBV3-2	-	TRBJ1-3	-	CASSQVYGPRNTIYF	TGTGCCAGCAGCCAAGTATACGGTCCGAGAAACACCATATATTTT
TRBV18	-	TRBJ1-2	-	CASSLSQRGNGYTF	TGTGCCAGCTCACTTTCGCAGCGAGGGAATGGCTACACCTTC
TRBV7-2	-	TRBJ1-2	-	CASSPGLSNGYTF	TGTGCCAGCAGCCCCGGTCTAAGCAATGGCTACACCTTC
TRBV3-1/TRBV3-2	TRBD1	TRBJ2-7	-	CASSLGTGREQYF	TGTGCCAGCAGCCTTGGGACAGGCCGCGAGCAGTACTTC
TRBV6-2/TRBV6-3	-	TRBJ1-5	-	CASSYRAGLGSNQPQHF	TGTGCCAGCAGTTACCGCGCAGGACTAGGAAGCAATCAGCCCCAGCATTTT
TRBV21-1	-	TRBJ2-2	-	CASSDSGKNTGELFF	TGTGCCAGCAGCGATAGCGGGAAGAACACCGGGGAGCTGTTTTTT
TRBV7-2	TRBD2	TRBJ2-5	-	CASSSRTSGQETQYF	TGTGCCAGCAGCTCCCGGACTAGCGGCCAAGAGACCCAGTACTTC
TRBV5-4	-	TRBJ2-1	-	CASSLVTGSSSYNEQFF	TGTGCCAGCAGCTTGGTAACCGGGAGTAGCTCCTACAATGAGCAGTTCTTC
TRBV6-5	-	TRBJ2-2	-	CASSRGNTGELFF	TGTGCCAGCAGCAGGGGTAACACCGGGGAGCTGTTTTTT
TRBV30	TRBD2	TRBJ2-7	-	CAWSAGSGASYEQYF	TGTGCCTGGAGTGCGGGTAGCGGGGCCTCCTACGAGCAGTACTTC
TRBV15	-	TRBJ1-5	-	CATSRDRSLNQPQHF	TGTGCCACCAGCAGAGACAGATCCCTCAATCAGCCCCAGCATTTT
TRBV4-3	-	TRBJ1-2	-	CASSGVNRLNYGYTF	TGCGCCAGCAGCGGGGTCAACAGGCTGAACTATGGCTACACCTTC
TRBV11-1	-	TRBJ1-6	few	CASSLSGSRNSPLHF	TGTGCCAGCAGCTTATCTGGCAGTCGAAATTCACCCCTCCACTTT
TRBV7-3	TRBD1	TRBJ1-1	-	CASSLIGTGSMNTEAFF	TGTGCCAGCAGCTTAATCGGGACAGGGAGTATGAACACTGAAGCTTTCTTT
TRBV12-3/TRBV12-4	TRBD1	TRBJ2-4	-	CASGQGKNIQYF	TGTGCCAGCGGACAGGGGAAAAACATTCAGTACTTC
TRBV11-3	TRBD1	TRBJ2-7	-	CASSYRGYEQYF	TGTGCCAGCAGCTACAGGGGTTACGAGCAGTACTTC
TRBV5-1	-	TRBJ1-1	-	CASSPNGDRNTEAFF	TGCGCCAGCAGCCCGAACGGTGACAGGAACACTGAAGCTTTCTTT
TRBV14	-	TRBJ1-1	-	CASSQDFGEVNTEAFF	TGTGCCAGCAGCCAAGATTTTGGGGAGGTTAACACTGAAGCTTTCTTT
TRBV7-2	-	TRBJ1-4	-	CASSLLGRSDEKLFF	TGTGCCAGCAGCTTATTAGGGAGGAGTGATGAAAAACTGTTTTTT
TRBV2	TRBD2	TRBJ2-4	once	CASRPGTTKNIQYF	TGTGCCAGCAGGCCCGGGACTACCAAAAACATTCAGTACTTC
TRBV28	-	TRBJ1-1	-	CASSLSGGTEAFF	TGTGCCAGCAGTTTATCGGGGGGCACTGAAGCTTTCTTT
TRBV18	TRBD1	TRBJ1-3	-	CASSPPGQRFF	TGTGCCAGCTCACCTCCGGGACAGCGGTTTTTT
TRBV19	TRBD2	TRBJ2-2	-	CASSRLAGVALLFF	TGTGCCAGTAGCCGACTAGCGGGAGTCGCCCTGCTGTTTTTT
TRBV9	-	TRBJ1-1	-	CASSVSENTEAFF	TGTGCCAGCAGCGTATCAGAGAACACTGAAGCTTTCTTT
TRBV19	-	TRBJ1-4	-	CASSGQIATNEKLFF	TGTGCCAGTAGTGGCCAGATTGCAACTAATGAAAAACTGTTTTTT
TRBV28	TRBD2	TRBJ2-3	-	CASSLRGTSGGTDTQYF	TGTGCCAGCAGTTTAAGGGGGACTAGCGGAGGCACAGATACGCAGTATTTT
TRBV28	TRBD1	TRBJ2-2	-	CASRATGAGELFF	TGTGCCAGCAGGGCTACAGGGGCCGGGGAGCTGTTTTTT
TRBV19	TRBD2	TRBJ2-3	-	CASSISGEDTQYF	TGTGCCAGTAGTATCAGCGGGGAAGATACGCAGTATTTT
TRBV19	TRBD1	TRBJ2-7	-	CASSIGTGTYEQYF	TGTGCCAGTAGTATTGGGACAGGCACGTACGAGCAGTACTTC
TRBV29-1	-	TRBJ1-1	-	CSVTVLASGNTEAFF	TGCAGCGTTACCGTACTGGCTAGTGGCAACACTGAAGCTTTCTTT
TRBV5-4	-	TRBJ1-4	-	CASSLAGATNEKLFF	TGTGCCAGCAGCTTGGCGGGGGCAACTAATGAAAAACTGTTTTTT
TRBV13	-	TRBJ1-3	once	CASSYGSSGNTIYF	TGTGCCAGCAGCTACGGGAGCTCTGGAAACACCATATATTTT
TRBV7-9	TRBD1	TRBJ2-3	once	CASSRQGAEDTQYF	TGTGCCAGCAGCCGACAGGGGGCGGAAGATACGCAGTATTTT
TRBV4-3	-	TRBJ2-7	-	CASSQDLGATYYEQYF	TGCGCCAGCAGCCAAGATCTAGGGGCCACTTACTACGAGCAGTACTTC